This TCR beta chain was observed in a study of human T cells and chemical hapten exposure. Study-level results: The number of TCRs above 1 in 1000 frequency did not change after DPC sensitization.

This clonotype was found many times. Its target is not known. Germline assignment: CDR1 DFQATT and CDR2 SNEGSKA (reference sequence). This CDR3 is 12 amino acids long. V was pared by 6 bases and J by 5 bases, with 1 base of the junction left unmatched. One entry per CDR3 protein, called by TCRdb with MiXCR from the RACE reads. This repertoire shows 30,000 to 40,000 distinct CDR3 sequences, roughly 7.6% found once; its top ten account for 1% to 1.5%. As to time point: pre-sensitization, week 0. The treatment is: therapeutic diphenylcyclopropenone sensitization with weekly scalp DPC. The source was whole blood, collected in connection with sensitization to the hapten diphenylcyclopropenone (DPC). V gene TRBV20-1 combines with J gene TRBJ2-3; TRBD2 matches 11 bases. The sequence was collected from a woman in her 50s with alopecia areata. Some clones in this sample may be carry-over from other donors' samples. CDR3 coding DNA: TGCAGTGCCGGGACTAGCGGAGATACGCAGTATTTT. Amino acid sequence: CSAGTSGDTQYF.